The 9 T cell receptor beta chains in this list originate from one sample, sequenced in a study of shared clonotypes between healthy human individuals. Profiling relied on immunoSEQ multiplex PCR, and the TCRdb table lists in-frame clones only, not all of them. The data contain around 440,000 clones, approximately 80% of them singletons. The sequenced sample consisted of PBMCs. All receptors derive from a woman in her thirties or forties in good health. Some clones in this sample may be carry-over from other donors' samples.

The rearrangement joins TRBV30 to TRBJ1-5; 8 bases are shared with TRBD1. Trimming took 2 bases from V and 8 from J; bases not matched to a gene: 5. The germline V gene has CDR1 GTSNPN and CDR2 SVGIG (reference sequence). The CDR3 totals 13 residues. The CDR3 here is CAWSLAGGEPQHF. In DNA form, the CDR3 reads TGTGCCTGGAGTCTCGCAGGGGGCGAGCCCCAGCATTTT.

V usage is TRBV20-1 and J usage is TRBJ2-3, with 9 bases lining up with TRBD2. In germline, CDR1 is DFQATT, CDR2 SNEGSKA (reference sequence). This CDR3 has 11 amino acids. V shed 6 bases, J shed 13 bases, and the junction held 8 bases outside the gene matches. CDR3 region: CSAVLAGKKYF. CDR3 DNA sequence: TGCAGTGCCGTTCTAGCGGGAAAAAAGTATTTT.

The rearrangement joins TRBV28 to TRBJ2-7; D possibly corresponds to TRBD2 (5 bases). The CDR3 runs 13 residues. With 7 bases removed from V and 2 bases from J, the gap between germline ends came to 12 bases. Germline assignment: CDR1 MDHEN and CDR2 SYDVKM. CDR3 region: CASTSAGPYEQYF. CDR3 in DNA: TGTGCCAGCACGAGTGCGGGCCCCTACGAGCAGTACTTC.

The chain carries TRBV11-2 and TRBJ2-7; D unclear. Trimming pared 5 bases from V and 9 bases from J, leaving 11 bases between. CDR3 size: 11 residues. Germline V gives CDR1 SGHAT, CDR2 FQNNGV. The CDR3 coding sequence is TGTGCCAGCAGCCACGAAAAGGGGCAGTACTTC. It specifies CASSHEKGQYF.

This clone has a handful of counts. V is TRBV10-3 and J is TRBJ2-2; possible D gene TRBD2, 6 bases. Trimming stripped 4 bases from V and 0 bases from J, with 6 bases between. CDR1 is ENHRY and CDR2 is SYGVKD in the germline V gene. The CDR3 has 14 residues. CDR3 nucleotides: TGTGCCATCAGTGGGGAGGCGAACACCGGGGAGCTGTTTTTT. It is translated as CAISGEANTGELFF.

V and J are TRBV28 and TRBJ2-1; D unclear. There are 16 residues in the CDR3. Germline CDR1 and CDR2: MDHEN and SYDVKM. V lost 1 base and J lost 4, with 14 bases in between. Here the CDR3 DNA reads TGTGCCAGCAGTTTATTCCCAATGACGGGTTACAATGAGCAGTTCTTC. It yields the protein CASSLFPMTGYNEQFF.

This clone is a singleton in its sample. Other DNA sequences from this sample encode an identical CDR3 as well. CDR3: CAWSVGGVRDTQYF. In nucleotides, the CDR3 is TGTGCCTGGAGTGTAGGGGGGGTAAGAGACACGCAGTATTTT. The chain employs TRBV30 and TRBJ2-3, with D possibly TRBD2 on 7 matching bases. Germline assignment: CDR1 GTSNPN and CDR2 SVGIG (reference sequence). The V and J ends lost 0 bases and 9 bases respectively, with 16 bases between them. CDR3 length: 14 residues.

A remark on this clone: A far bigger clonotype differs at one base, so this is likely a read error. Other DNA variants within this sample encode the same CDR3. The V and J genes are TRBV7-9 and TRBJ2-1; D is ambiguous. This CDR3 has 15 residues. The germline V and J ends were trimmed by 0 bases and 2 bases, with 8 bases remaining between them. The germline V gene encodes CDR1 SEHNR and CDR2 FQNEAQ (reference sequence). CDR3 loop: CASSLAPEAYNEQFF. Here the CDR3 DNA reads TGTGCCAGCAGCTTAGCTCCAGAGGCCTACAATGAGCAGTTCTTC.

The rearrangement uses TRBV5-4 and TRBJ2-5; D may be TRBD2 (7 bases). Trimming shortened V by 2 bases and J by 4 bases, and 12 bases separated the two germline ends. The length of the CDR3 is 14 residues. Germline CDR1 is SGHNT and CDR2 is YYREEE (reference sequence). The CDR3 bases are TGTGCCAGCAGCTTCGCAGGGGAGGGAGAGACCCAGTACTTC. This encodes CASSFAGEGETQYF.